This entry is about one TCR beta chain. What it recognizes is unknown. This CDR3 is also generated by other DNA sequences in the sample. Germline values: CDR1 SGDLS, CDR2 YYNGEE. Losses at the gene ends were 0 bases for V and 0 bases for J; bases not matched to a gene: 2. The CDR3 loop spans 16 amino acids. This sample is drawn from a study of shared clonotypes between healthy human individuals. Study as a whole: The study enrolled two women and a few men aged 18 to 49. Findings and caveats of the study: Sharing across four donors was seen in around 5.1% of naive CD4 clonotypes.

The data were produced by immunoSEQ multiplex PCR, yet TCRdb's version contains in-frame clones alone and is incomplete. This sample has some 2,000,000 clones, with 90% to 97% found just once. The clonotype originates from a man between 18 and 35 years old in good health. The chain employs TRBV9 and TRBJ2-2; TRBD2 aligns across 7 bases. The sample comprised naive CD4+ T cells sorted from blood. The sample's subset: CD45RA+ positively selected. DNA for the CDR3: TGTGCCAGCAGCGTAGTGGCGGGGGCGAACACCGGGGAGCTGTTTTTT. This sequence encodes CASSVVAGANTGELFF. Full variable domain (missing parts from reference TRBV9 and TRBJ2-2): DSGVTQTPKHLITATGQRVTLRCSPRSGDLSVYWYQQSLDQGLQFLIQYYNGEERAKGNILERFSAQQFPDLHSELNLSSLELGDSALYFCASSVVAGANTGELFFGEGSRLTVL.